This TCR beta chain was captured in a study of blood T cell repertoires in COVID-19. About the research overall: Acute-phase and convalescent COVID-19 samples originated in the United States, Italy and Spain. T cells, B-cell-depleted T cells, or PBMCs supplied cDNA or gDNA.

The germline V gene has CDR1 SEHNR and CDR2 FQNEAQ (reference sequence). This CDR3 spans 17 amino acids. The ends lost 5 bases at V and 6 bases at J; junction bases unmatched: 16. As processed by the authors: From reference gene primer amplification, estimates of nucleated cell counts were derived. Profiled with immunoSEQ multiplex PCR; TCRdb holds only in-frame clones, not every one. For V, J and clone size, that table is used; D and trimming come from the DNA. The table records some 120,000 clones, about 80% of them present only once. This receptor was obtained from a human donor in a cohort sampled during active COVID-19. The chain combines TRBV7-9 with TRBJ2-3, with 8 nucleotides matching TRBD2. The sequencing input was peripheral blood. The CDR3 DNA sequence: TGTGCCAGCAGCGAGGCCAGACTAGCGCGAGGGGGGGATACGCAGTATTTT. Its translation: CASSEARLARGGDTQYF. Supplemented by reference TRBV7-9 and TRBJ2-3, the full variable domain reads DTGVSQNPRHKITKRGQNVTFRCDPISEHNRLYWYRQTLGQGPEFLTYFQNEAQLEKSRLLSDRFSAERPKGSFSTLEIQRTEQGDSAMYLCASSEARLARGGDTQYFGPGTRLTVL.